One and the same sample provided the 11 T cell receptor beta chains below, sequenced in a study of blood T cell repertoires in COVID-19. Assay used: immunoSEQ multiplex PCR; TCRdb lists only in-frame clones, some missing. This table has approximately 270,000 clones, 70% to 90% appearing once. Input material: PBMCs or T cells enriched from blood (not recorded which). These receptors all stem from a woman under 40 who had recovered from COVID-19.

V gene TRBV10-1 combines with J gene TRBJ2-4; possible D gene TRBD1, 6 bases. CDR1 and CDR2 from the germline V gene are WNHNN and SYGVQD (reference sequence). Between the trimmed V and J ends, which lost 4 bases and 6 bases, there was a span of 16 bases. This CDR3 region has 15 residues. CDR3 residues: CASSASGTNRNIQYF. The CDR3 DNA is TGCGCCAGCAGTGCCTCCGGGACAAATAGAAACATTCAGTACTTC.

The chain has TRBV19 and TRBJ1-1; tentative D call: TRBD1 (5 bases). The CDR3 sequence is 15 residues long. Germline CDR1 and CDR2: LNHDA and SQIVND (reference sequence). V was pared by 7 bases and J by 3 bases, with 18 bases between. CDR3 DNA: TGTGCCAGTACGAAGTTCCGATCGGGGGACACTGAAGCTTTCTTT. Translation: CASTKFRSGDTEAFF.

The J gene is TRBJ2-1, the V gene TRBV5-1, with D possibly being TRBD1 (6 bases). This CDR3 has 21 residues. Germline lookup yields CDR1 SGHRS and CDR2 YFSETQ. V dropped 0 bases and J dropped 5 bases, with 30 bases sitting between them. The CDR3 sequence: CASSLDYDAGEGAGSDNEQFF. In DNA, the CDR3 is TGCGCCAGCAGCTTGGATTATGACGCAGGGGAAGGAGCCGGATCCGACAATGAGCAGTTCTTC. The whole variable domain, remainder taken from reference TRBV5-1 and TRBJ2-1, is KAGVTQTPRYLIKTRGQQVTLSCSPISGHRSVSWYQQTPGQGLQFLFEYFSETQRNKGNFPGRFSGRQFSNSRSEMNVSTLELGDSALYLCASSLDYDAGEGAGSDNEQFFGPGTRLTVL.

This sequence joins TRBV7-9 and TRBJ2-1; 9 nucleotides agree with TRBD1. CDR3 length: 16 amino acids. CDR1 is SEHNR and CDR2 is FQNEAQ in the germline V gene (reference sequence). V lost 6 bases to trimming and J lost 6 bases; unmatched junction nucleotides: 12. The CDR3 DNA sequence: TGTGCCAGCAGTCCGACAGGGGGGGGCTACAGCAATGAGCAGTTCTTC. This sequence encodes CASSPTGGGYSNEQFF.

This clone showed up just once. The CDR3 loop is CASSTDRTKYSYEQYF. The CDR3 bases are TGTGCCAGTAGTACGGACAGGACAAAATACTCCTACGAGCAGTACTTC. The chain uses TRBV19 and TRBJ2-7; 7 bases fit TRBD1. Losses at the gene ends were 4 bases for V and 0 bases for J; bases not matched to a gene: 9. CDR3 length equals 16 residues. CDR1 is LNHDA, CDR2 SQIVND, per germline (reference sequence). Using reference TRBV19 and TRBJ2-7 for the parts outside the CDR3, the full variable domain is DGGITQSPKYLFRKEGQNVTLSCEQNLNHDAMYWYRQDPGQGLRLIYYSQIVNDFQKGDIAEGYSVSREKKESFPLTVTSAQKNPTAFYLCASSTDRTKYSYEQYFGPGTRLTVT.

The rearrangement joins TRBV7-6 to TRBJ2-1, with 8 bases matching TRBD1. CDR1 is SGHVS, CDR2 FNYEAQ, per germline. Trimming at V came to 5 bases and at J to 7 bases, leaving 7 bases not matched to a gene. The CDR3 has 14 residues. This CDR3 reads CASSATGVRNEQFF. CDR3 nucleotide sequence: TGTGCCAGCAGCGCGACAGGGGTGAGAAATGAGCAGTTCTTC.

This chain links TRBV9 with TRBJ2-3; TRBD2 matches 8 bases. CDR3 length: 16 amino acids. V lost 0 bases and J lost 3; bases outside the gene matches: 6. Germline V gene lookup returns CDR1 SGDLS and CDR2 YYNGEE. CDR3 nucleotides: TGTGCCAGCAGCGTAGGGTGGGGACTAGTTACAGATACGCAGTATTTT. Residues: CASSVGWGLVTDTQYF.

The CDR3 here is CASAGDGNQPQHF. For the CDR3, the DNA is TGTGCCAGTGCAGGGGATGGCAATCAGCCCCAGCATTTT. V gene TRBV19 combines with J gene TRBJ1-5, with a possible D match to TRBD1 (6 bases). V was pared by 8 bases and J by 2 bases, with 10 bases between. Germline V gives CDR1 LNHDA, CDR2 SQIVND (reference sequence). The CDR3 runs to 13 residues.

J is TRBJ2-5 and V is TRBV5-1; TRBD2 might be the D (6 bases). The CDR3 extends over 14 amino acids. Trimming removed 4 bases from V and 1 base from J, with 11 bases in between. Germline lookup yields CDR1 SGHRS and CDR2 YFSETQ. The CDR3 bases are TGCGCCAGCAGCCTTCGGAGGGTCCAAGAGACCCAGTACTTC. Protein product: CASSLRRVQETQYF.

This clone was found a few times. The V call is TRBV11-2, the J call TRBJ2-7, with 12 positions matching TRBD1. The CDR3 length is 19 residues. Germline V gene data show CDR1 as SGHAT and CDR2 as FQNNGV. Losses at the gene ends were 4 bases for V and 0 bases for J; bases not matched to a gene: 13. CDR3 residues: CASSSRRDRGRPRSYEQYF. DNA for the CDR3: TGTGCCAGCAGCTCCCGCCGGGACAGGGGGCGACCCCGCTCCTACGAGCAGTACTTC.

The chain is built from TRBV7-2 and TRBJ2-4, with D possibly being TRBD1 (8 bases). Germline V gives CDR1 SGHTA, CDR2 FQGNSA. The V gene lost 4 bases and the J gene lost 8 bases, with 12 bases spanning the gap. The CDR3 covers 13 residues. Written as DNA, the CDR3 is TGTGCCAGCAGCTATACAGGGGGGGACATTCAGTACTTC. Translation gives CASSYTGGDIQYF.